This is a list of T cell receptor beta chains from one sample in a study of cytomegalovirus exposure and HLA in healthy donors. Profiling relied on immunoSEQ multiplex PCR, and the TCRdb table lists in-frame clones only, not all of them. The top ten hold approximately 2% of the sample, which has about 160,000 clones, around three quarters seen once. The sequencing sample was made of PBMCs. The receptors were sampled from a man aged 40-50 years in good health and CMV-seronegative. Each CDR3 is given with its conserved first and last residue. D genes are given only for firm matches. Part of the rows lack a size; the others show once, few, many or a class for expanded clones.

TRBJ2-4 | . | TRBV4-3 | few | CASSQDRTVAKNIQYF
TRBJ2-1 | TRBD2 | TRBV7-2 | . | CASSLGPSGTYNEQFF
TRBJ2-3 | . | TRBV6-1 | once | CASSEVDIVTDTQYF
TRBJ2-2 | . | TRBV4-1 | . | CASSQQPPRAGELFF
TRBJ1-1 | TRBD1 | TRBV10-3 | few | CAIGRTGGHQELNTEAFF
TRBJ2-5 | TRBD2 | TRBV11-2 | . | CASSLDRTGGGLYF
TRBJ2-1 | . | TRBV7-9 | . | CASSSLARRINEQFF
TRBJ2-3 | TRBD2 | TRBV6-4 | . | CASSAAGRTDTQYF
TRBJ2-7 | . | TRBV19 | . | CASSTGVGQYF
TRBJ2-4 | . | TRBV6-6 | . | CASSYPAAKNIQYF
TRBJ2-7 | TRBD2 | TRBV10-3 | . | CATGASGRGAYEQYF
TRBJ2-2 | TRBD2 | TRBV4-2 | . | CASSTGTSPTNTGELFF
TRBJ2-7 | TRBD2 | TRBV5-1 | . | CASSLGGGSESAYEQYF
TRBJ2-2 | . | TRBV5-1 | . | CASSSVSSTGELFF
TRBJ2-7 | TRBD1 | TRBV23-1 | . | CASSQWRQGNYEQYF
TRBJ2-5 | . | TRBV21-1 | few | CATPRSLAKETQYF
TRBJ2-7 | . | TRBV7-2 | . | CASSLVTGEREQYF
TRBJ2-7 | TRBD1 | TRBV9 | . | CASSVEGRGRYEQYF
TRBJ1-2 | TRBD1 | TRBV5-1 | . | CASSLEGTGGSGYTF
TRBJ2-1 | . | TRBV7-2 | . | CASSLLDGGSSYNEQFF
TRBJ1-1 | . | TRBV4-1 | . | CASSQTRQLNTEAFF
TRBJ2-5 | TRBD2 | TRBV5-1 | . | CASSLDAGEQETQYF
TRBJ2-1 | . | TRBV28 | . | CATEWDSSSYNEQFF
TRBJ2-2 | . | TRBV5-1 | . | CASSLIPGSNTGELFF
TRBJ2-3 | TRBD2 | TRBV7-9 | . | CASSLREVTDTQYF
TRBJ2-3 | TRBD1 | TRBV7-2 | once | CASSSDRASDTQYF
TRBJ1-1 | . | TRBV7-2 | once | CASSLAGRPRGTEAFF
TRBJ2-1 | . | TRBV5-1 | . | CASSLAGNEQFF
TRBJ1-6 | . | TRBV6-6 | . | CASSSDVERISPLHF
TRBJ2-5 | . | TRBV11-2 | once | CASSLNRVGGKTQYF
TRBJ2-2 | TRBD1 | TRBV6-5 | . | CASIRTGRTGELFF
TRBJ2-3 | . | TRBV7-9 | . | CASSLVPGSTDTQYF
TRBJ2-7 | TRBD1 | TRBV11-2 | . | CASSLGATGGAYDEQYF
TRBJ1-4 | TRBD1 | TRBV19 | once | CANLRGQGVF
TRBJ2-2 | TRBD2 | TRBV7-8 | once | CASSVAGGTGELFF
TRBJ2-1 | TRBD2 | TRBV6-6 | . | CASSTQATGGEQFF
TRBJ1-4 | . | TRBV6-1 | . | CASRDIATNEKLFF
TRBJ2-6 | . | TRBV5-6 | few | CASSPGVGVGANVLTF
TRBJ2-2 | TRBD1 | TRBV11-2 | few | CASSLGQHTGELFF
TRBJ1-2 | TRBD1 | TRBV29-1 | . | CSVYRPGTGTWNGYTF
TRBJ1-4 | . | TRBV28 | . | CASRTVSRGGHFEKLFF
TRBJ2-5 | TRBD1 | TRBV7-2 | . | CASSLGSGTGGETQYF
TRBJ2-7 | . | TRBV5-6 | . | CASSLGQSSYEQYF
TRBJ2-7 | . | TRBV29-1 | . | CSVGTAPYEQYF
TRBJ1-4 | . | TRBV19 | . | CASSGREGSPNEKLFF
TRBJ2-7 | . | TRBV7-2 | . | CASSSPVGEQYF
TRBJ2-7 | TRBD2 | TRBV27 | . | CASSSGRGVEQYF
TRBJ1-3 | . | TRBV7-9 | . | CASSLVTEVGNTIYF
TRBJ2-2 | . | TRBV7-6 | . | CASSLAEPTGELFF
TRBJ2-1 | . | TRBV9 | . | CASSTSTGARANEQFF